A selection of T cell receptor beta chains follows, all from one sample in a study of long-term antiretroviral therapy in people with HIV. Method: immunoSEQ multiplex PCR; TCRdb's copy keeps in-frame clones and lacks some. The sample includes 15,000 to 20,000 clones, roughly 94% of them seen just once. The sequencing used unsorted PBMCs, collected roughly 6.4 years after starting antiretroviral therapy. The receptors come from a woman aged 45 to 65 with HIV. Each CDR3 is given with its conserved first and last residue. D genes are given only for firm matches. Clone sizes are given selectively: once, few, many, or a class where the clone is expanded.

D,size,V,J,length,DNA,CDR3
-,-,TRBV6-1,TRBJ1-5,16,TGTGCCAGCAGTGAAGTAAAGTTTATTAGCAATCAGCCCCAGCATTTT,CASSEVKFISNQPQHF
-,-,TRBV15,TRBJ2-7,13,TGTGCCACCAGCAGAGATAGAAGCGGCGAGCAGTACTTC,CATSRDRSGEQYF
-,-,TRBV18,TRBJ2-3,17,TGTGCCAGCTCACCACCGGTCCAGGGGGGAAGCACAGATACGCAGTATTTT,CASSPPVQGGSTDTQYF
-,-,TRBV19,TRBJ2-7,13,TGTGCCAGTAACCTGGACGAGAAGCAGCAGCAGTACTTC,CASNLDEKQQQYF
-,-,TRBV5-4,TRBJ2-7,13,TGTGCCAGCAGCGCAAGGATCAACTACGAGCAGTACTTC,CASSARINYEQYF
-,-,TRBV11-2,TRBJ2-1,12,TGTGCCAGCAGCTTAGTGGGGAGTGAGCAGTTCTTC,CASSLVGSEQFF
-,-,TRBV13,TRBJ2-1,14,TGTGCCAGCAGCTTCGAACAGGAGTACAATGAGCAGTTCTTC,CASSFEQEYNEQFF
-,once,TRBV7-3,TRBJ2-2,14,TGTGCCAGCAGCATCACAGGGAACACCGGGGAGCTGTTTTTT,CASSITGNTGELFF
-,once,TRBV5-1,TRBJ2-1,15,TGCGCCAGCAGCTTGATGTCTATCCTACCTGGGGAGCAGTTCTTC,CASSLMSILPGEQFF
TRBD2,once,TRBV4-3,TRBJ2-7,18,TGCGCCAGCAGCCAAGACAGAGGACTAGCGGGGGCCTCCTACGAGCAGTACTTC,CASSQDRGLAGASYEQYF
-,-,TRBV5-1,TRBJ2-5,14,TGCGCCAGCAGCGCGATTGCCCTCCAAGAGACCCAGTACTTC,CASSAIALQETQYF
-,-,TRBV6-1,TRBJ1-5,15,TGTGCCAGCAGTGAAGGGACGGGGGGCAATCAGCCCCAGCATTTT,CASSEGTGGNQPQHF
-,-,TRBV7-3,TRBJ1-6,13,TGTGCCAGCAGCCCCACAGGGTCGGGGCCCCTCCACTTT,CASSPTGSGPLHF
TRBD2,-,TRBV27,TRBJ2-5,16,TGTGCCAGCAGTTTATCCAGCGGGAGGGTTGCAGAGACCCAGTACTTC,CASSLSSGRVAETQYF
-,-,TRBV2,TRBJ2-2,17,TGTGCCAGCAGTCCCTCGGGGGCTACCCCGAACACCGGGGAGCTGTTTTTT,CASSPSGATPNTGELFF
TRBD1,-,TRBV15,TRBJ2-7,19,TGTGCCACCAGCACAATGGTGGTGGGACAGACTTCAAGGCCCTACGAGCAGTACTTC,CATSTMVVGQTSRPYEQYF
-,-,TRBV6-5,TRBJ2-1,14,TGTGCCAGCAGTGCCCATGGACGGGACAATGAGCAGTTCTTC,CASSAHGRDNEQFF
-,-,TRBV6-1,TRBJ2-7,15,TGTGCCAGCAGTGAACGCTATACTAGCTCCTACGAGCAGTACTTC,CASSERYTSSYEQYF
-,-,TRBV6-1,TRBJ2-7,15,TGTGCCAGCAGTGAAGAGTTCGGGGGTTCCTACGAGCAGTACTTC,CASSEEFGGSYEQYF
-,-,TRBV25-1,TRBJ1-3,13,TGTGCCAGCAGTGGGGCAGGGTTCGACACCATATATTTT,CASSGAGFDTIYF
-,-,TRBV1,TRBJ2-5,17,TGCACCAGCAGCCAACAGGCAGGGGGCAGAGACCAAGAGACCCAGTACTTC,CTSSQQAGGRDQETQYF
-,-,TRBV2,TRBJ2-5,15,TGTGCCAGCAGTGAGGCGGGAAACCCCGGGGAGACCCAGTACTTC,CASSEAGNPGETQYF
-,-,TRBV9,TRBJ1-2,13,TGTGCCAGCAGCGATCGGGACTCGGGTGGCTACACCTTC,CASSDRDSGGYTF
-,-,TRBV2,TRBJ2-3,14,TGTGCCAGCCCCTCCGGAGGGGGGGCAGATACGCAGTATTTT,CASPSGGGADTQYF
-,-,TRBV15,TRBJ1-5,14,TGTGCCACCAGCAGAGACAGGCTGGTAGAGCCCCAGCATTTT,CATSRDRLVEPQHF
-,-,TRBV6-4,TRBJ1-2,14,TGTGCCAGCAGTGAGCGGGCCGGGATTTATGGCTACACCTTC,CASSERAGIYGYTF
TRBD1,-,TRBV7-3,TRBJ2-7,14,TGTGCCAGCAGCTTAGGGGACAGCTCCTACGAGCAGTACTTC,CASSLGDSSYEQYF
-,-,TRBV30,TRBJ2-2,12,TGTGCCTGGAGTCAGAGCACCGGGGAGCTGTTTTTT,CAWSQSTGELFF